The 21 T cell receptor beta chains reported below all come from one sample, sequenced in a study of identical twins' blood T cells. TCRdb redid the calling of the 5' RACE reads with MiXCR, one entry per CDR3 protein. The table records 350,000 to 400,000 distinct CDR3 sequences, over 25% of them present only once. Material: PBMCs. The receptors shown here come from a woman aged 18 to 55 in good health.

The chain has TRBV6-5 and TRBJ2-7; 12 nucleotides line up with TRBD2. V lost 9 bases to trimming and J lost 5 bases; unmatched junction nucleotides: 8. Germline V gene data show CDR1 as MNHEY and CDR2 as SVGAGI. The CDR3 contains 14 residues. The CDR3 sequence: CASRLAGVVDEQYF. CDR3 DNA: TGTGCCAGTCGACTAGCGGGAGTAGTTGACGAGCAGTACTTC.

The chain couples TRBV12-3 or TRBV12-4 to TRBJ2-1; D might be TRBD2 (6 bases). This CDR3 comprises 14 residues. The V end was cut by 3 bases, the J end by 5 bases, with 11 bases between. CDR3 region: CASSFSGSNNEQFF. CDR3 nucleotides: TGTGCCAGCAGTTTCTCCGGGAGTAACAATGAGCAGTTCTTC.

The rearrangement links TRBV6-5 to TRBJ2-1, with D perhaps TRBD2 (6 bases). CDR3 length: 17 amino acids. The V and J ends lost 4 bases and 6 bases respectively, with 22 bases between them. Germline CDR1 and CDR2: MNHEY and SVGAGI. The CDR3 protein is CASSFYGGANIGNEQFF. DNA for the CDR3: TGTGCCAGCAGTTTTTACGGCGGGGCGAACATCGGCAATGAGCAGTTCTTC.

The chain links TRBV14 to TRBJ2-3; TRBD2 is a possible D gene (5 bases). The germline gives CDR1 SGHDN, CDR2 FVKESK. Trimming cost V 0 bases and J 0 bases, with 13 bases left between them. The length of the CDR3 is 17 residues. The CDR3 sequence is CASSQDGGPPSTDTQYF. The DNA for the CDR3 is TGTGCCAGCAGCCAAGATGGCGGGCCGCCTAGCACAGATACGCAGTATTTT. The full variable domain, completed using reference TRBV14 and TRBJ2-3, is EAGVTQFPSHSVIEKGQTVTLRCDPISGHDNLYWYRRVMGKEIKFLLHFVKESKQDESGMPNNRFLAERTGGTYSTLKVQPAELEDSGVYFCASSQDGGPPSTDTQYFGPGTRLTVL.

This clonotype appeared many times. The chain links TRBV5-1 to TRBJ1-1; D gene ambiguous. Between the trimmed V and J ends, which lost 8 bases and 2 bases, there was a span of 13 bases. CDR3 length: 13 residues. Germline V gene lookup returns CDR1 SGHRS and CDR2 YFSETQ. The CDR3 sequence is CASYEVLNTEAFF. The DNA for the CDR3 is TGCGCCAGTTACGAGGTGCTAAACACTGAAGCTTTCTTT.

This clonotype was recorded a few times. The chain combines TRBV5-1 with TRBJ2-7; 7 positions agree with TRBD1. CDR1 and CDR2 from the germline V gene are SGHRS and YFSETQ. V lost 4 bases, J lost 3 bases, and 7 bases stayed unmatched. This CDR3 region has 14 residues. The CDR3 here is CASSLTGTDYEQYF. CDR3 DNA: TGCGCCAGCAGCCTAACCGGGACAGACTACGAGCAGTACTTC.

This clonotype was found a few times. V and J are TRBV11-2 and TRBJ2-3; the match to TRBD2 covers 14 bases. The CDR3 consists of 17 residues. V was pared by 3 bases and J by 6 bases, with 8 bases of the junction left unmatched. Germline assignment: CDR1 SGHAT and CDR2 FQNNGV. The CDR3 DNA reads TGTGCCAGCAGCTTCGGACTAGCGGGGGGTTGGAGGGATACGCAGTATTTT. Translation: CASSFGLAGGWRDTQYF.

Only a few counts were recorded for this clonotype. The chain carries TRBV7-9 and TRBJ1-2; D not resolved. Trimming removed 2 bases at V and 4 bases at J, with 14 bases between. This CDR3 comprises 15 residues. Looked up from germline, CDR1 is SEHNR and CDR2 is FQNEAQ (reference sequence). The CDR3 nucleotides are TGTGCCAGCAGCTTACCGGTCAGGTCCTCCTATGGCTACACCTTC. This gives the protein CASSLPVRSSYGYTF. Full variable domain (rest looked up from reference TRBV7-9 and TRBJ1-2): DTGVSQNPRHKITKRGQNVTFRCDPISEHNRLYWYRQTLGQGPEFLTYFQNEAQLEKSRLLSDRFSAERPKGSFSTLEIQRTEQGDSAMYLCASSLPVRSSYGYTFGSGTRLTVV.

V and J are TRBV7-9 and TRBJ1-1; possible D gene TRBD1, 5 bases. Looked up from germline, CDR1 is SEHNR and CDR2 is FQNEAQ (reference sequence). The CDR3 has 14 residues. V gave up 5 bases and J gave up 0 bases, with 10 bases separating them. CDR3 nucleotides: TGTGCCAGCAGCCGCCTGACAGTGAACACTGAAGCTTTCTTT. This encodes CASSRLTVNTEAFF. The whole variable domain, remainder taken from reference TRBV7-9 and TRBJ1-1, is DTGVSQNPRHKITKRGQNVTFRCDPISEHNRLYWYRQTLGQGPEFLTYFQNEAQLEKSRLLSDRFSAERPKGSFSTLEIQRTEQGDSAMYLCASSRLTVNTEAFFGQGTRLTVV.

This chain links TRBV7-2 with TRBJ1-2; a possible D gene is TRBD1 (6 bases). Trimming shortened V by 11 bases and J by 4 bases, and 14 bases separated the two germline ends. The germline V gene has CDR1 SGHTA and CDR2 FQGNSA. The CDR3 is 12 amino acids. CDR3 residues: CAGGRIFYGYTF. In DNA, the CDR3 is TGTGCCGGGGGCAGGATCTTCTATGGCTACACCTTC.

This clonotype was observed at least ten times. The chain uses TRBV10-2 and TRBJ1-4; D call uncertain. This CDR3 comprises 18 residues. Germline V gene sequence: CDR1 WSHSY, CDR2 SAAADI. V was cut by 0 bases and J by 0 bases, with 14 bases left in between. CDR3 sequence reads: CASSESTRALATNEKLFF. The CDR3 DNA sequence: TGCGCCAGCAGTGAGTCGACTCGGGCTCTTGCAACTAATGAAAAACTGTTTTTT.

This clonotype turned up a few times. The chain combines TRBV18 with TRBJ1-5; 8 bases agree with TRBD1. There are 16 residues in the CDR3. Trimming removed 6 bases from V and 6 bases from J; junction bases left unmatched: 13. CDR1 is KGHSH, CDR2 LQKENI, per germline. The CDR3 DNA follows: TGTGCCAGCTCCATCAACCGTCCCGGACAGGGTCAGCCCCAGCATTTT. It translates to CASSINRPGQGQPQHF.

V is TRBV20-1 and J is TRBJ2-1; TRBD2 matches at 7 bases. Looked up from germline, CDR1 is DFQATT and CDR2 is SNEGSKA (reference sequence). V trimming: 5 bases; J trimming: 7 bases; junction bases outside the gene matches: 8. The CDR3 spans 13 residues. CDR3 in amino acids: CSAPGGIGNEQFF. The CDR3 DNA sequence: TGCAGTGCTCCCGGGGGGATTGGGAATGAGCAGTTCTTC.

The chain couples TRBV6-2 or TRBV6-3 to TRBJ2-7; no clear D. V lost 6 bases and J 7 bases, leaving 16 bases between the germline ends. CDR1 is MNHEY, CDR2 SVGEGT, per germline. The CDR3 extends over 13 amino acids. The CDR3 loop is CASSPGSGREQYF. The CDR3 nucleotides read TGTGCCAGCAGCCCCGGGTCCGGACGGGAGCAGTACTTC.

V is TRBV2 and J is TRBJ1-1; D not resolved. The V and J ends lost 6 bases and 8 bases respectively, with 13 bases between them. Per germline, CDR1 SNHLY and CDR2 FYNNEI. This CDR3 is 12 amino acids long. Here the CDR3 reads CASRVDVPEAFF. Written as DNA, the CDR3 is TGTGCCAGCAGAGTAGATGTGCCGGAAGCTTTCTTT.

This clonotype turned up a few times. The gene calls are TRBV5-1 and TRBJ2-3; no reliable D call. Trimming shortened V by 7 bases and J by 3 bases, and 12 bases separated the two germline ends. There are 13 residues in the CDR3. Germline CDR1 is SGHRS and CDR2 is YFSETQ. The CDR3 reads CASSQKGTDTQYF. The CDR3 DNA reads as TGCGCCAGCTCTCAGAAAGGGACAGATACGCAGTATTTT. Drawing the rest from reference TRBV5-1 and TRBJ2-3, the complete variable domain is KAGVTQTPRYLIKTRGQQVTLSCSPISGHRSVSWYQQTPGQGLQFLFEYFSETQRNKGNFPGRFSGRQFSNSRSEMNVSTLELGDSALYLCASSQKGTDTQYFGPGTRLTVL.

This rearrangement joins TRBV3-1 to TRBJ2-1; D call uncertain. The germline gives CDR1 LGHDT, CDR2 YNNKEL (reference sequence). Trimming pared 2 bases from V and 8 bases from J, leaving 10 bases between. The CDR3 sequence is 13 residues long. The CDR3 nucleotides read TGTGCCAGCAGCCAAATGGGTTTGGATGAGCAGTTCTTC. Its translation: CASSQMGLDEQFF.

In its sample, this clonotype was seen many times. CDR3 nucleotides: TGTGCCAGCAGTGGGATTGAGCAGTTCTTC. This gives the protein CASSGIEQFF. V usage is TRBV12-3 or TRBV12-4 and J usage is TRBJ2-1; D is uncertain. Deletions cut 5 bases from V and 9 bases from J, with 5 bases between. The CDR3 covers 10 residues.

The chain joins TRBV29-1 to TRBJ1-1, with 7 bases lining up with TRBD1. This CDR3 has 12 residues. Per the germline V gene, CDR1 is SQVTM and CDR2 is ANQGSEA. J gave up 10 bases and V 3 bases, and 8 bases lay outside the gene matches. CDR3 DNA: TGCAGCGTTGATCGGACAGGCCGTAGAGCTTTCTTT. Translated, it gives CSVDRTGRRAFF.

V usage is TRBV12-3 or TRBV12-4 and J usage is TRBJ2-4; D gene unclear. This CDR3 has 12 residues. Trimming pared 2 bases from V and 10 bases from J, leaving 9 bases between. The CDR3: CASSLSQAIQYF. The DNA for the CDR3 is TGTGCCAGCAGTTTATCCCAGGCGATTCAGTACTTC.

This sequence joins TRBV9 and TRBJ2-1, with D perhaps matching TRBD2 (6 bases). CDR3 length equals 14 residues. Per germline, CDR1 SGDLS and CDR2 YYNGEE. Trimming stripped 2 bases from V and 8 bases from J, with 14 bases between. CDR3 sequence reads: CASSVRLAYDEQFF. CDR3 DNA: TGTGCCAGCAGCGTTCGGCTAGCGTACGATGAGCAGTTCTTC.